A single sample is the source of the 28 T cell receptor beta chains below, sequenced in a study of T cells in Graves' hyperthyroidism and ophthalmopathy. Template material for amplifying TCR beta CDR3 regions consisted of RNA transcripts. TCR CDR3 regions were first amplified by RT-PCR with HTBI primers. TCRdb processed the multiplex PCR reads anew with MiXCR; each CDR3 protein has one entry. The sample has 400,000 or so distinct CDR3 sequences, more than 12% seen once. The sample comprised blood. The receptor source for this set is a woman aged 25 to 45 with Graves' ophthalmopathy.

The table lists this clonotype with many counts. The rearrangement links TRBV6-1 to TRBJ1-1; D not resolved. Trimming took 8 bases from V and 7 from J, leaving 8 bases between them. Germline V lookup: CDR1 MNHNS, CDR2 SASEGT. The CDR3 consists of 10 residues. CDR3 region: CASWRIEAFF. The CDR3 region has the DNA TGTGCCAGCTGGAGGATTGAAGCTTTCTTT.

The rearrangement uses TRBV12-3 or TRBV12-4 and TRBJ2-3, with TRBD2 as a possible D gene (5 bases). Trimming took 1 base from V and 7 from J, leaving 21 bases between them. The CDR3 covers 17 residues. CDR3 in DNA: TGTGCCAGCAGTTTAGAAATGGAGGCAGTTCAATGGAATACGCAGTATTTT. Translation: CASSLEMEAVQWNTQYF.

This clonotype was counted ten times or more. V usage is TRBV24-1 and J usage is TRBJ2-5; 7 nucleotides align to TRBD1. J was trimmed by 1 base and V by 4 bases; bases with no gene match: 5. Germline CDR1 and CDR2: KGHDR and SFDVKD. The CDR3 spans 15 residues. CDR3 region: CATSDPGQVQETQYF. DNA for the CDR3: TGTGCCACCAGTGACCCCGGACAGGTCCAAGAGACCCAGTACTTC.

This clonotype was recorded at least ten times. V and J are TRBV20-1 and TRBJ2-1; D is uncertain. From germline, CDR1 is DFQATT and CDR2 SNEGSKA (reference sequence). Trimming left V 0 bases short and J 3 bases short, with 12 bases between. This CDR3 spans 15 amino acids. The CDR3 reads CSARDVRTVYNEQFF. The CDR3 DNA is TGCAGTGCTAGAGATGTCAGGACGGTCTACAATGAGCAGTTCTTC.

This clonotype was seen ten or more times. The junction departs from the called germline gene at one end, perhaps through a read error. The V and J genes are TRBV20-1 and TRBJ1-5, with D uncertain. CDR1 DFQATT and CDR2 SNEGSKA come from the germline V gene (reference sequence). The CDR3 is made up of 14 amino acids. The CDR3 loop reads CSARDPSGNQPQHF. CDR3 sequence (DNA): TGCAGTGCTCGAGACCCCAGTGGCAATCAGCCCCAGCATTTT.

This clonotype was recorded many times. The chain has TRBV6-1 and TRBJ1-3; a weak D match, TRBD1 (6 bases). Germline V lookup: CDR1 MNHNS, CDR2 SASEGT. The CDR3 totals 15 residues. V was clipped by 7 bases and J by 2 bases, with 15 bases between them. Written as DNA, the CDR3 is TGTGCCAGCATCCGACTCGACAGGACTGGAAACACCATATATTTT. It codes for CASIRLDRTGNTIYF.

There are many counts of this clonotype. This chain connects TRBV28 to TRBJ2-1, with TRBD1 matching 7 bases. CDR3 length equals 16 residues. The ends lost 6 bases at V and 0 bases at J; junction bases unmatched: 8. Germline loops: CDR1 MDHEN, CDR2 SYDVKM. CDR3 bases: TGTGCCAGCAGCCCAGGGGGATCTAGCTCCTACAATGAGCAGTTCTTC. Translated, it gives CASSPGGSSSYNEQFF. Full variable domain (outside the CDR3, taken from reference TRBV28 and TRBJ2-1): DVKVTQSSRYLVKRTGEKVFLECVQDMDHENMFWYRQDPGLGLRLIYFSYDVKMKEKGDIPEGYSVSREKKERFSLILESASTNQTSMYLCASSPGGSSSYNEQFFGPGTRLTVL.

This clonotype came up many times. J is TRBJ1-5 and V is TRBV5-6; TRBD1 agrees at 9 bases. With 4 bases clipped from V and 16 bases from J, the junction kept 9 bases outside the gene matches. CDR1 and CDR2 (germline): SGHDT, YYEEEE. The CDR3 length is 12 residues. The CDR3 spells CASSRGDRAIHF. CDR3 DNA: TGTGCCAGCAGCCGTGGGGACAGGGCAATACATTTT. Full variable domain (remainder filled in from reference TRBV5-6 and TRBJ1-5): DAGVTQSPTHLIKTRGQQVTLRCSPKSGHDTVSWYQQALGQGPQFIFQYYEEEERQRGNFPDRFSGHQFPNYSSELNVNALLLGDSALYLCASSRGDRAIHFGDGTRLSIL.

This clonotype was counted at least ten times. The genes are TRBV20-1 and TRBJ1-6, with 7 positions matching TRBD1. With 1 base clipped from V and 0 bases from J, the junction kept 6 bases outside the gene matches. Germline loops: CDR1 DFQATT, CDR2 SNEGSKA (reference sequence). This CDR3 has 17 residues. As DNA, the CDR3 is TGCAGTGCTAGAGGGGGGACAGCGGCCTCCTATAATTCACCCCTCCACTTT. Encoded protein: CSARGGTAASYNSPLHF.

This clonotype has a count of ten or more. Mismatch with germline at one junction end may stem from a read error. This sequence joins TRBV7-6 and TRBJ2-7, with TRBD1 as a possible D gene (6 bases). The germline gives CDR1 SGHVS, CDR2 FNYEAQ. CDR3 size: 14 residues. CDR3 DNA sequence: TGTGCCAGCAGCCTAGCACAGGGTACCTACGAGCAGTACTTC. Protein: CASSLAQGTYEQYF.

This clonotype was observed many times. The V gene is TRBV3-1, the J gene TRBJ2-5; D gene unclear. Germline loops: CDR1 LGHDT, CDR2 YNNKEL (reference sequence). The germline V and J ends were trimmed by 3 bases and 2 bases, with 16 bases remaining between them. This CDR3 contains 16 residues. CDR3 amino acids: CASSHRLSRGQETQYF. For the CDR3, the DNA is TGTGCCAGCAGCCATAGGCTTTCCCGCGGTCAAGAGACCCAGTACTTC.

Ten or more counts support this clonotype. V gene TRBV5-1 combines with J gene TRBJ2-1, with D tentatively TRBD2 (6 bases). In germline, CDR1 is SGHRS, CDR2 YFSETQ. This CDR3 has 16 residues. V was shortened by 1 base and J by 0 bases, with 11 bases between the two germline ends. The CDR3 sequence: CASSLSTSLSYNEQFF. The DNA of the CDR3 is TGCGCCAGCAGCTTGTCGACTAGTCTCTCCTACAATGAGCAGTTCTTC.

V gene TRBV4-2 combines with J gene TRBJ2-2, with D possibly TRBD2 on 5 matching bases. Trimming left V 0 bases short and J 0 bases short, with 14 bases between. The CDR3 sequence is 18 residues long. Germline CDR1 reads LGHNA; CDR2 reads YNFKEQ. The CDR3 DNA reads as TGTGCCAGCAGCCAAGATGACGAAAGGCGGGCGAACACCGGGGAGCTGTTTTTT. This sequence encodes CASSQDDERRANTGELFF.

This clonotype was found many times. The chain joins TRBV2 to TRBJ2-5, with D maybe TRBD1 (5 bases). V dropped 3 bases and J dropped 5 bases, with 7 bases sitting between them. The CDR3 is 12 residues long. Germline CDR1 SNHLY, CDR2 FYNNEI. CDR3 coding DNA: TGTGCCAGCAGTGACAGGGTCGAGACCCAGTACTTC. Its translation is CASSDRVETQYF.

The chain recombines TRBV6-1 with TRBJ2-7; D may be TRBD2 (6 bases). Trimming pared 5 bases from V and 3 bases from J, leaving 17 bases between. The germline CDR1 and CDR2 sequences are MNHNS and SASEGT. This CDR3 contains 15 residues. The CDR3 bases are TGTGCCAGCAGTTTTGGAGGGGCGCAACTCTACGAGCAGTACTTC. Encoded protein: CASSFGGAQLYEQYF.

There are many counts of this clonotype. The chain has TRBV5-1 and TRBJ1-4; no definite D call. This CDR3 comprises 14 residues. V lost 0 bases and J 5 bases, leaving 8 bases between the germline ends. CDR1 SGHRS and CDR2 YFSETQ come from the germline V gene. In nucleotides, the CDR3 is TGCGCCAGCAGCTTGGGGGTGAGAAATGAAAAACTGTTTTTT. Its protein is CASSLGVRNEKLFF.

The V and J genes are TRBV13 and TRBJ1-6; the D is unclear. V was trimmed by 3 bases and J by 5 bases, leaving 11 bases between them. The CDR3 has 15 residues. The germline V gene has CDR1 PRHDT and CDR2 FYEKMQ (reference sequence). The CDR3 DNA follows: TGTGCCAGCAGCTTTTATACTGGGAATAATTCACCCCTCCACTTT. Protein sequence: CASSFYTGNNSPLHF. The variable domain in full, completed from reference TRBV13 and TRBJ1-6, reads AAGVIQSPRHLIKEKRETATLKCYPIPRHDTVYWYQQGPGQDPQFLISFYEKMQSDKGSIPDRFSAQQFSDYHSELNMSSLELGDSALYFCASSFYTGNNSPLHFGNGTRLTVT.

This clonotype was counted many times. The rearrangement links TRBV11-3 to TRBJ1-1; possible D gene TRBD1, 6 bases. The germline gives CDR1 SGHNT, CDR2 YENEEA. V gave up 3 bases and J gave up 10 bases, with 12 bases separating them. The CDR3 is made up of 12 amino acids. Written as DNA, the CDR3 is TGTGCCAGCAGCTTGGTGCAGGGGCGAGCTTTCTTT. It translates to CASSLVQGRAFF.

The rearrangement links TRBV19 to TRBJ1-2; 8 bases are shared with TRBD1. CDR3 length equals 15 residues. Germline lookup yields CDR1 LNHDA and CDR2 SQIVND (reference sequence). The J segment lost 8 bases and the V segment lost 3 bases, leaving 11 bases of the junction unmatched. CDR3 nucleotides: TGTGCCAGTAGTATCATCGGGACAGGCATCTACGGCTACACCTTC. Amino acids: CASSIIGTGIYGYTF.

This clonotype appeared many times. The CDR3 bases are TGTGCCAGCAGCGCCACCGGGGGGGCAGAGACCCAGTACTTC. Translation gives CASSATGGAETQYF. The V and J genes are TRBV7-3 and TRBJ2-5, with 8 bases identical to TRBD2. Germline-derived CDR1 and CDR2 are SGHTA and FQGTGA. J lost 4 bases, V lost 5 bases, and 6 bases had no gene match. This CDR3 comprises 14 residues.

Notes on this clonotype: One base away lies a much larger clone, so this may be a sequencing read error. The V and J genes are TRBV11-3 and TRBJ1-1; the D gene is possibly TRBD1 (5 bases). Germline V gives CDR1 SGHNT, CDR2 YENEEA. The CDR3 covers 12 residues. DNA of the CDR3: TGTGTCAGCAGTCGGGGGAGCACTGAAGCTTTCTTT. It translates to CVSSRGSTEAFF.

This clonotype was seen repeatedly, ten times or more. V gene TRBV27 combines with J gene TRBJ1-1, with D perhaps TRBD1 (5 bases). The germline V gene has CDR1 MNHEY and CDR2 SMNVEV (reference sequence). This CDR3 has 11 amino acids. The V and J ends lost 4 bases and 8 bases respectively, with 8 bases between them. Here the CDR3 reads CASSYRQEAFF. CDR3 nucleotides: TGTGCCAGCAGTTATAGACAGGAAGCTTTCTTT.

This clonotype was seen at least ten times. The V gene is TRBV18, the J gene TRBJ2-1; TRBD1 aligns across 9 bases. J was trimmed by 8 bases and V by 3 bases; bases with no gene match: 5. This CDR3 spans 14 amino acids. CDR1 and CDR2 (germline): KGHSH, LQKENI. This chain's CDR3 is CASSPMGTGYEQFF. In DNA, the CDR3 is TGTGCCAGCTCACCGATGGGGACAGGGTATGAGCAGTTCTTC. Based on the CDR3 plus reference TRBV18 and TRBJ2-1, the full variable domain is NAGVMQNPRHLVRRRGQEARLRCSPMKGHSHVYWYRQLPEEGLKFMVYLQKENIIDESGMPKERFSAEFPKEGPSILRIQQVVRGDSAAYFCASSPMGTGYEQFFGPGTRLTVL.

This clonotype came up many times. The V call is TRBV29-1, the J call TRBJ1-1, with D tentatively TRBD1 (5 bases). Trimming shortened V by 6 bases and J by 10 bases, and 18 bases separated the two germline ends. This CDR3 has 12 amino acids. The germline gives CDR1 SQVTM, CDR2 ANQGSEA. The CDR3 DNA is TGCAGCGTGACCCCGGGACTGGGGGTAGCTTTCTTT. It yields the protein CSVTPGLGVAFF.

This clonotype was seen many times. The V call is TRBV19, the J call TRBJ2-1; 9 nucleotides agree with TRBD2. V trimming: 4 bases; J trimming: 6 bases; junction bases outside the gene matches: 10. The CDR3 is 16 residues long. Germline CDR1 reads LNHDA; CDR2 reads SQIVND (reference sequence). CDR3: CASSTKGLARLNEQFF. For the CDR3, the DNA is TGTGCCAGTAGTACAAAAGGACTAGCGAGGCTCAATGAGCAGTTCTTC.

This clonotype was detected ten times or more. The J gene is TRBJ2-2, the V gene TRBV24-1; TRBD1 aligns across 8 bases. The CDR3 has 17 amino acids. Germline lookup yields CDR1 KGHDR and CDR2 SFDVKD. V dropped 2 bases and J dropped 7; count of bases not matched to a gene: 11. For the CDR3, the DNA is TGTGCCACCAGTGATTCTGCACAGGGGGTTGCTTTCGGGGAGCTGTTTTTT. Protein sequence: CATSDSAQGVAFGELFF.

This clonotype was picked up many times. The chain carries TRBV6-2 or TRBV6-3 and TRBJ2-2; D gene uncertain. Trimming took 7 bases from V and 2 from J, leaving 11 bases between them. This CDR3 contains 14 residues. Germline V gives CDR1 MNHEY, CDR2 SVGEGT. Here the CDR3 reads CASTPPVNTGELFF. DNA for the CDR3: TGTGCCAGCACCCCCCCCGTTAACACCGGGGAGCTGTTTTTT.

At least ten counts were recorded for this clonotype. V and J are TRBV20-1 and TRBJ2-5; 11 bases are a match to TRBD2. V was clipped by 5 bases and J by 1 base; unmatched bases: 9. The CDR3 contains 16 residues. Germline V CDR1 and CDR2: DFQATT, SNEGSKA (reference sequence). CDR3 bases: TGCAGTGCTTTAGCGGGGGGGAACTTGATCCAAGAGACCCAGTACTTC. Protein sequence: CSALAGGNLIQETQYF.